These 8 T cell receptor beta chains share one sample of origin, sequenced in a study of blood T cell repertoires in COVID-19. This table comes from immunoSEQ multiplex PCR, and its TCRdb copy is limited to in-frame clones, with some not included. The sample consists of approximately 500,000 clones, approximately 88% of them appearing once. The sample consisted of peripheral blood. Receptors were obtained from a woman in her 50s with COVID-19, enrolled during active disease.

This chain joins TRBV28 and TRBJ1-3; D uncertain. The CDR3 loop spans 13 amino acids. Germline V gene lookup returns CDR1 MDHEN and CDR2 SYDVKM. Trimming stripped 3 bases from V and 4 bases from J, with 7 bases between. The CDR3: CASSFWQGNTIYF. The CDR3, as DNA: TGTGCCAGCAGTTTTTGGCAGGGAAACACCATATATTTT.

The chain employs TRBV6-1 and TRBJ2-3; no clear D. CDR1 is MNHNS and CDR2 is SASEGT in the germline V gene. Trimming took 1 base from V and 5 from J, leaving 4 bases between them. This CDR3 has 12 residues. The CDR3 reads CASSEERDTQYF. In DNA, the CDR3 is TGTGCCAGCAGTGAAGAGCGAGATACGCAGTATTTT.

J is TRBJ1-3 and V is TRBV10-3, with D perhaps TRBD1 (6 bases). V was trimmed by 2 bases and J by 0 bases, leaving 8 bases between them. The germline V gene has CDR1 ENHRY and CDR2 SYGVKD. The CDR3 extends over 15 amino acids. The CDR3 loop is CAISERGTSGNTIYF. Here the CDR3 DNA reads TGTGCCATCAGTGAGAGGGGGACCTCTGGAAACACCATATATTTT.

V is TRBV7-6 and J is TRBJ2-7; 9 positions match TRBD1. This CDR3 has 15 amino acids. CDR1 SGHVS and CDR2 FNYEAQ come from the germline V gene. Trimming took 5 bases from V and 6 from J; bases not matched to a gene: 11. As DNA, the CDR3 is TGTGCCAGCAGCCCCGGGACAGGGTCGTCTGGCGAGCAGTACTTC. It specifies CASSPGTGSSGEQYF.

This chain joins TRBV30 and TRBJ1-2, with TRBD1 as a possible D gene (6 bases). CDR1 and CDR2 from the germline V gene are GTSNPN and SVGIG (reference sequence). Trimming removed 2 bases at V and 4 bases at J, with 14 bases between. The CDR3 is 14 residues long. The DNA of the CDR3 is TGTGCCTGGAGTCCTTACGTAGGGGGCTATGGCTACACCTTC. Its protein is CAWSPYVGGYGYTF.

The rearrangement links TRBV27 to TRBJ1-2, with TRBD1 matching 8 bases. V was pared by 5 bases and J by 8 bases, with 7 bases of the junction left unmatched. Germline CDR1 MNHEY, CDR2 SMNVEV (reference sequence). This CDR3 is 13 amino acids long. CDR3 amino acids: CASSPGQGGGYTF. The CDR3 DNA sequence: TGTGCCAGCAGTCCCGGACAGGGCGGAGGCTACACCTTC.

This chain joins TRBV19 and TRBJ1-3; no clear D. The CDR3 sequence is 14 residues long. Trimming shortened V by 0 bases and J by 2 bases, and 5 bases separated the two germline ends. Looked up from germline, CDR1 is LNHDA and CDR2 is SQIVND (reference sequence). The DNA for the CDR3 is TGTGCCAGTAGTATAGAGCGGACTGGAAACACCATATATTTT. It translates to CASSIERTGNTIYF.

The chain joins TRBV18 to TRBJ1-1; D not resolved. The CDR3 is 15 amino acids. Trimming cost V 3 bases and J 0 bases, with 11 bases left between them. Looked up from germline, CDR1 is KGHSH and CDR2 is LQKENI. The CDR3 nucleotides are TGTGCCAGCTCACCGCTATCGGTCATGAACACTGAAGCTTTCTTT. This codes for CASSPLSVMNTEAFF.